This T cell receptor beta chain was profiled in a study of blood T cell repertoires in COVID-19. Germline loops: CDR1 LGHDT, CDR2 YNNKEL (reference sequence). The V segment lost 4 bases and the J segment 6 bases; nucleotides outside the gene matches: 15. The CDR3 has 18 amino acids. Assay used: immunoSEQ multiplex PCR; TCRdb lists only in-frame clones, some missing. The profile covers a few hundred thousand clones, with about 91% appearing a single time and roughly 6.8% taken by the ten largest. The material sequenced was peripheral blood. The gene calls are TRBV3-1 (or the pseudogene TRBV3-2) and TRBJ1-6, with TRBD1 identical over 7 bases. The sequence derives from a woman aged 25-40 years with COVID-19, enrolled during active disease. The CDR3 bases are TGTGCCAGCAGCCCCCGCCACTTCCAACGGGACAGTAATTCACCCCTCCACTTT. Its protein product is CASSPRHFQRDSNSPLHF.